The sequence of this T cell receptor (beta chain) was determined in a study of blood T cell repertoires in COVID-19 (dated by TCRdb to 2018 to 2021). For the wider study: The collaborator samples originated in the United States, Italy and Spain and spanned the acute and convalescent phases of COVID-19. The prospective study material was composed of cDNA or gDNA derived from T cells, B-cell-depleted T cells, or PBMCs. Sample metadata almost always included a de-identified subject ID, COVID-19 status, age in years and sex. A freely available public database, intended as a resource for researchers studying the immune response to SARS-CoV-2, is where the repertoires were released. The dataset comprised deeply sampled blood TCRbeta repertoires from subjects exposed to, actively infected with, or recovered from COVID-19. Samples were obtained from the ongoing ImmuneRACE study (first 160 participants) and from 950 to 1,500 subjects provided by 6 global collaborators. HLA class I and class II types, where available, came from metadata supplied by the sample provider rather than from assay-based typing. Overall results and qualifications from the work: How much clinical and demographic metadata was included differed by source and by participant, and the metadata was provided uncurated.

TCRbeta CDR3 regions were amplified from genomic DNA using the immunoSEQ Assay, a bias-controlled multiplex PCR. The original methods were these. Nucleated cell counts per sample were estimated from amplification of reference gene primers within the assay. To quantify the absolute abundance of each unique TCRbeta CDR3 rearrangement, sequence reads were collapsed and filtered. Productive Simpson clonality was computed per sample as the square root of Simpson's diversity index over productive rearrangements. The clones in this table, taken by TCRdb from immuneACCESS, are in-frame only. Not every clone is retained; where verified, under half of the shortfall comes from an unresolved V gene, and the cause of the rest is unknown. Clone size and V and J calls were adopted from that table, with D and trimming inferred from the DNA. The table for this sample lists roughly 260,000 clones; approximately 79% of them were counted only once. In total, the top ten clones hold 3% to 4% of the sample.

Collaborating institutions collected whole blood in K2EDTA tubes following their own protocols. For TCRbeta analysis, collaborator samples were shipped as frozen whole blood, as isolated PBMCs, or as DNA extracted from either sample type. The germline V gene (reference sequence) sets CDR1 to LGHDT and CDR2 to YNNKEL. The junction shows trimming of 6 bases on V and 6 bases on J, and the gene matches do not reach 11 bases of it. Including the terminal cysteine and phenylalanine, the CDR3 comprises 16 residues. The sequence is cut down to CDR3 DNA, 48 bases in frame from base 1. Regarding this clone: Which antigen it targets is not known. No per-base quality is available; no much larger clone lies one base away.

Sequenced: peripheral blood. The chain joins TRBV3-1 (or the pseudogene TRBV3-2) to TRBJ2-3, with 11 bases matching TRBD2. This clonotype was obtained from a woman in her thirties or forties with active or convalescent COVID-19. The CDR3 reads CASSQRTSGYTDTQYF. At the DNA level, the sequence is TGTGCCAGCAGTCAAAGGACTAGCGGGTATACCGATACGCAGTATTTT.